The 10 T cell receptor beta chains reported below all come from one sample, sequenced in a study of cytomegalovirus exposure and HLA in healthy donors. In the PCR, 60 Vbeta and 13 Jbeta primers were used. The method was immunoSEQ multiplex PCR; TCRdb's version includes in-frame clones alone and lacks a portion of them. This table holds approximately 190,000 clones, about four fifths found once. The sequenced sample consisted of PBMCs. The receptors stem from a woman in her thirties in good health and CMV-seropositive.

This clone was picked up one time. The rearrangement links TRBV15 to TRBJ2-7; TRBD2 might be the D (6 bases). The CDR3 is made up of 15 amino acids. Trimming removed 1 base from V and 1 base from J, with 11 bases in between. Germline loops: CDR1 LNHNV, CDR2 YYDKDF (reference sequence). As DNA, the CDR3 is TGTGCCACCAGCAGAGGTGGGGGGTCATCCTACGAGCAGTACTTC. Amino acids: CATSRGGGSSYEQYF.

This chain connects TRBV6-5 to TRBJ1-4; unclear D gene. Germline CDR1 MNHEY, CDR2 SVGAGI. Trimming removed 3 bases from V and 7 bases from J, with 12 bases in between. This CDR3 has 14 residues. CDR3 residues: CASSYGIGSEKLFF. CDR3 DNA sequence: TGTGCCAGCAGTTATGGCATTGGGAGTGAAAAACTGTTTTTT.

The chain links TRBV6-1 to TRBJ1-2; D gene ambiguous. The CDR3 has 16 residues. Per germline, CDR1 MNHNS and CDR2 SASEGT. V shed 2 bases and J shed 0 bases, with 13 bases lying between them. The CDR3 nucleotides read TGTGCCAGCAGTGAACCGGAGAGCGCTTCTAACTATGGCTACACCTTC. It is translated as CASSEPESASNYGYTF.

The CDR3 DNA reads as TGCGCCAGCAGCCAGGGGCGGCTGGGAGGATGGGATACGCAGTATTTT. This codes for CASSQGRLGGWDTQYF. The V and J genes are TRBV4-1 and TRBJ2-3; possibly TRBD2 for D (6 bases). Trimming removed 3 bases at V and 6 bases at J, with 19 bases between. The CDR3 covers 16 residues. Per germline, CDR1 MGHRA and CDR2 YSYEKL.

The chain uses TRBV4-2 and TRBJ2-2; 13 bases are shared with TRBD2. The CDR3 has 17 amino acids. Per the germline V gene, CDR1 is LGHNA and CDR2 is YNFKEQ. Trimming cost V 3 bases and J 5 bases; bases outside gene matches: 6. CDR3 in DNA: TGTGCCAGCAGCCACGGACTAGCGGGAGAGAAAACCGGGGAGCTGTTTTTT. Protein: CASSHGLAGEKTGELFF.

This clone has more than one count but fewer than ten. V is TRBV4-3 and J is TRBJ1-1; D remains ambiguous. Trimming removed 3 bases from V and 10 bases from J, with 27 bases in between. Germline V gene sequence: CDR1 LGHNA, CDR2 YSLEER. This CDR3 contains 17 residues. The CDR3 sequence is CASSQMFGDTSVTAAFF. The CDR3 bases are TGCGCCAGCAGCCAGATGTTCGGTGACACGTCAGTGACGGCAGCTTTCTTT.

V gene TRBV13 combines with J gene TRBJ2-1; TRBD2 agrees at 13 bases. The CDR3 runs 16 residues. Unmatched junction bases numbered 9, after V lost 5 bases and J lost 8 bases. Germline assignment: CDR1 PRHDT and CDR2 FYEKMQ (reference sequence). The CDR3 here is CASSLRTSGSLYEQFF. The CDR3 region has the DNA TGTGCCAGCAGCCTTAGGACTAGCGGGAGTTTATATGAGCAGTTCTTC. Using reference TRBV13 and TRBJ2-1 for the parts outside the CDR3, the full variable domain is AAGVIQSPRHLIKEKRETATLKCYPIPRHDTVYWYQQGPGQDPQFLISFYEKMQSDKGSIPDRFSAQQFSDYHSELNMSSLELGDSALYFCASSLRTSGSLYEQFFGPGTRLTVL.

This clone was detected only once. CDR3 nucleotides: TGTGCCAGCTCACCCAACGGCGGGAATACGCAGTATTTT. As protein: CASSPNGGNTQYF. The rearrangement joins TRBV18 to TRBJ2-3; TRBD2 is a possible D gene (6 bases). The CDR3 is 13 amino acids. CDR1 and CDR2 from the germline V gene are KGHSH and LQKENI. Trimming stripped 3 bases from V and 7 bases from J, with 11 bases between.

The V gene is TRBV9, the J gene TRBJ2-7; TRBD1 matches at 7 bases. The CDR3 sequence is 16 residues long. Germline V gene sequence: CDR1 SGDLS, CDR2 YYNGEE. The V segment lost 2 bases and the J segment 3 bases; nucleotides outside the gene matches: 11. DNA of the CDR3: TGTGCCAGCAGCGTCGACAGGGAATCTTTAAACTACGAGCAGTACTTC. Its translation is CASSVDRESLNYEQYF.

The chain combines TRBV5-8 with TRBJ1-5; 7 nucleotides line up with TRBD1. V lost 6 bases and J lost 5; bases outside the gene matches: 14. The CDR3 sequence is 16 residues long. Germline V gene lookup returns CDR1 SGHTS and CDR2 YDEGEE. The CDR3 is CASNKPMTGKYQPQHF. The CDR3 DNA sequence: TGTGCCAGCAACAAACCAATGACAGGGAAGTATCAGCCCCAGCATTTT.